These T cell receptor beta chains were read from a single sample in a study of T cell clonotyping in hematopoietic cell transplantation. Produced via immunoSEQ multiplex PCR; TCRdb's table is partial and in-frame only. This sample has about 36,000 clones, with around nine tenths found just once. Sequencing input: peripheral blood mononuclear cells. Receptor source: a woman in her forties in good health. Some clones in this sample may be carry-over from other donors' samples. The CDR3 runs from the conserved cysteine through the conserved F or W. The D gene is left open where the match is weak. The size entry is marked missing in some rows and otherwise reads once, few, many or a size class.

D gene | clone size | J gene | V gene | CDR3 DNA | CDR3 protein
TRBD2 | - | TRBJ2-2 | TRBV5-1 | TGCGCCAGCAGCTTGGCCTTCAGCGGGGGAAACACCGGGGAGCTGTTTTTT | CASSLAFSGGNTGELFF
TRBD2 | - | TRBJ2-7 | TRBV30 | TGTGCCTGGAGTTGGGGGGGGGTGAACTCCTACGAGCAGTACTTC | CAWSWGGVNSYEQYF
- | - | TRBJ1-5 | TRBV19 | TGTGCCAGTAGTATCCTTTCTGACACGGACGGAAATCAGCCCCAGCATTTT | CASSILSDTDGNQPQHF
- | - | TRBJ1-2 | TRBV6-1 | TGTGCCAGCAGTGAGTCAGGGAACTATGGCTACACCTTC | CASSESGNYGYTF
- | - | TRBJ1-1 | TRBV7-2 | TGTGCCAGCAGCGGGGGGGGCCAAGTGAACACTGAAGCTTTCTTT | CASSGGGQVNTEAFF
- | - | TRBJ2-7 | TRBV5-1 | TGCGCCAGCAGCTTGGGAGAGGGGCGCGAGCAGTACTTC | CASSLGEGREQYF
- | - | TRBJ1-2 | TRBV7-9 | TGTGCCAGCAGCTTAGTAGGGTTCGAAGGCTACACCTTC | CASSLVGFEGYTF
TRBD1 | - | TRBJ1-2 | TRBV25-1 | TGTGCCAGCAGTGAGTCCGGGACAGGAGCCTTAGGCTATGGCTACACCTTC | CASSESGTGALGYGYTF
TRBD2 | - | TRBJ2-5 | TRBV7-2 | TGTGCCAGCAGCTTTACGGGGGGAGAGACCCAGTACTTC | CASSFTGGETQYF
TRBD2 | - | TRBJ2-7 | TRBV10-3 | TGTGCCATCAGTGGGATCTTCGGGGGGGAGTACGAGCAGTACTTC | CAISGIFGGEYEQYF
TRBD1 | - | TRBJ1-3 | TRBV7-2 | TGTGCCAGCAGCGCCCAGACAGGGCAAGAAAACACCATATATTTT | CASSAQTGQENTIYF
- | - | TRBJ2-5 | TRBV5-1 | TGCGCCAGCAGCGGAGCCGGTTCACGGGAGACCCAGTACTTC | CASSGAGSRETQYF
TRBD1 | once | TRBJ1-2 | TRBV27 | TGTGCCAGCAGTACGCGACAGGGCCACCATTATGGCTACACCTTC | CASSTRQGHHYGYTF
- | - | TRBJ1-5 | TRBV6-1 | TGTGCCACCACAGGGCCGTCCCCTTATCAGCCCCAGCATTTT | CATTGPSPYQPQHF
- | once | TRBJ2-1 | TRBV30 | TGTGCCTGGACAGAGGGGAGCTCCTACAATGAGCAGTTCTTC | CAWTEGSSYNEQFF
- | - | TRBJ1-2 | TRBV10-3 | TGTGCCATCGGCTTGGGAGCTAACTATGGCTACACCTTC | CAIGLGANYGYTF
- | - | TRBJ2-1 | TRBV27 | TGTGCCAGCGGAGTTCCGACCTTAGCCTATGAGCAGTTCTTC | CASGVPTLAYEQFF
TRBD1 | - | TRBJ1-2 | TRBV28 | TGTGCCAGCAGTTTCCCTCGGGACAGGGGCTACACCTTC | CASSFPRDRGYTF
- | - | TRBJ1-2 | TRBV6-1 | TGTGCCAGCAGTGATCATCTCCGACTCGCAGGGTCCGGCTACACCTTC | CASSDHLRLAGSGYTF
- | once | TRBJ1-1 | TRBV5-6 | TGTGCCAGCAGCTTGGGTGGCGGGACTGAAGCTTTCTTT | CASSLGGGTEAFF
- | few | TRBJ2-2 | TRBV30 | TGTGCCTGGAGCGCCCAGGGATCCGGGGAGCTGTTTTTT | CAWSAQGSGELFF
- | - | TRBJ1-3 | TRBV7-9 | TGTGCCAGCAGCCCACAGGGATCGTCTGGAAACACCATATATTTT | CASSPQGSSGNTIYF
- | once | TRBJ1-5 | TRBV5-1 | TGCGCCAGCAGGAAGGGGAAAAGGGATCAGCCCCAGCATTTT | CASRKGKRDQPQHF
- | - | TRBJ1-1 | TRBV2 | TGTGCCAGCAGGGCTCGGTGGAGAGCGGTTCCCGGACTCGCTGAAGCTTTCTTT | CASRARWRAVPGLAEAFF
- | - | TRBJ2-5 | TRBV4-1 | TGCGCCAGCAGCCAAACCGACAGGTTAAAAGAGACCCAGTACTTC | CASSQTDRLKETQYF
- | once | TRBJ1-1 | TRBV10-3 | TGTGCCACCCAACAGGGAACTGGCACTGAAGCTTTCTTT | CATQQGTGTEAFF